The 10 T cell receptor beta chains below all came from one sample that was sequenced in a study of blood T cell repertoires in COVID-19. Assay: immunoSEQ multiplex PCR; the TCRdb copy retains only in-frame clones and omits some. The data hold about 190,000 clones, with around 79% observed a single time. The specimen was peripheral blood. Every receptor here comes from a woman in her 50s with acute or convalescent COVID-19.

This clone was found many times. The CDR3 DNA is TGTGCCAGCAGCTTTCGCGGGAGAGTTTCAGATACGCAGTATTTT. Encoded protein: CASSFRGRVSDTQYF. The J gene is TRBJ2-3, the V gene TRBV5-6; the match to TRBD2 covers 7 bases. Germline assignment: CDR1 SGHDT and CDR2 YYEEEE. This CDR3 is 15 amino acids long. The V and J ends lost 2 bases and 4 bases, in that order; junction bases with no gene match: 7.

V and J are TRBV5-1 and TRBJ2-1, with 11 bases identical to TRBD2. CDR1 and CDR2 (germline): SGHRS, YFSETQ. This CDR3 has 15 amino acids. V lost 2 bases and J lost 6; bases outside the gene matches: 4. CDR3 sequence: CASSLTSGGLNEQFF. DNA of the CDR3: TGCGCCAGCAGCTTAACTAGCGGGGGTCTCAATGAGCAGTTCTTC.

This clone showed up just a few times. The chain is built from TRBV19 and TRBJ1-2; D is uncertain. The length of the CDR3 is 15 residues. From germline, CDR1 is LNHDA and CDR2 SQIVND (reference sequence). Trimming removed 3 bases at V and 2 bases at J, with 13 bases between. The CDR3 DNA reads TGTGCCAGTAGTATCCCCACTTCAGGCAACTATGGCTACACCTTC. It translates to CASSIPTSGNYGYTF.

This CDR3 reads CASSVRLSSNEKLFF. Here the CDR3 DNA reads TGTGCCAGCAGCGTAAGACTCAGTTCTAATGAAAAACTGTTTTTT. V is TRBV3-1 (or the pseudogene TRBV3-2) and J is TRBJ1-4, with D unclear. Germline CDR1 LGHDT, CDR2 YNNKEL (reference sequence). Trimming cost V 5 bases and J 3 bases, with 13 bases left between them. The CDR3 totals 15 residues.

The genes are TRBV19 and TRBJ2-3, with a weak D call TRBD2 (6 bases). The germline CDR1 and CDR2 sequences are LNHDA and SQIVND (reference sequence). V lost 7 bases and J lost 3, with 14 bases in between. The CDR3 length is 14 residues. The DNA of the CDR3 is TGTGCCAGTACCCGGGGGTCCGTTACAGATACGCAGTATTTT. Protein sequence: CASTRGSVTDTQYF. The full variable domain, its missing parts supplied by reference TRBV19 and TRBJ2-3, is DGGITQSPKYLFRKEGQNVTLSCEQNLNHDAMYWYRQDPGQGLRLIYYSQIVNDFQKGDIAEGYSVSREKKESFPLTVTSAQKNPTAFYLCASTRGSVTDTQYFGPGTRLTVL.

This chain connects TRBV19 to TRBJ2-1, with 12 bases matching TRBD1. V gave up 5 bases and J gave up 8 bases; unmatched junction bases: 10. The CDR3 loop spans 16 amino acids. Germline V gives CDR1 LNHDA, CDR2 SQIVND (reference sequence). The CDR3 loop is CASSGPGTGGGDEQFF. The CDR3 nucleotides read TGTGCCAGTAGTGGACCCGGGACAGGGGGCGGGGATGAGCAGTTCTTC.

The chain joins TRBV7-8 to TRBJ2-2; D is undetermined. The CDR3 sequence is 13 residues long. Germline CDR1 and CDR2: SGHVS and FQNEAQ. The V end lost 1 base, the J end lost 5 bases, and 5 bases lay between the germline ends. CDR3 DNA sequence: TGTGCCAGCAGCTTAGTAGCTACCGGGGAGCTGTTTTTT. Protein: CASSLVATGELFF.

CDR3 loop: CASSLGGWQGVEKLFF. The CDR3 DNA follows: TGTGCCAGCAGCTTAGGCGGTTGGCAGGGGGTTGAAAAACTGTTTTTT. J is TRBJ1-4 and V is TRBV7-2; 7 bases fit TRBD1. Germline CDR1 SGHTA, CDR2 FQGNSA. The CDR3 contains 16 residues. V was pared by 1 base and J by 7 bases, with 9 bases of the junction left unmatched.

This chain links TRBV28 with TRBJ1-5, with unresolved D. Germline CDR1 and CDR2: MDHEN and SYDVKM. The CDR3 is 16 residues long. V was clipped by 4 bases and J by 7 bases, with 20 bases between them. The CDR3 region is CASSSLRFANIQPQHF. Here the CDR3 DNA reads TGTGCCAGCAGTTCATTGAGGTTTGCCAACATACAGCCCCAGCATTTT. Using reference TRBV28 and TRBJ1-5 for the parts outside the CDR3, the full variable domain is DVKVTQSSRYLVKRTGEKVFLECVQDMDHENMFWYRQDPGLGLRLIYFSYDVKMKEKGDIPEGYSVSREKKERFSLILESASTNQTSMYLCASSSLRFANIQPQHFGDGTRLSIL.

On this clone: This specimen includes other DNA sequences encoding the same CDR3. The chain carries TRBV28 and TRBJ1-5; the match to TRBD1 covers 9 bases. J lost 2 bases, V lost 5 bases, and 7 bases had no gene match. The CDR3 runs to 16 residues. Germline CDR1 and CDR2: MDHEN and SYDVKM. The CDR3 loop is CASSPTTGGRNQPQHF. In DNA form, the CDR3 reads TGTGCCAGCAGTCCTACGACAGGGGGTCGCAATCAGCCCCAGCATTTT.